These T cell receptor beta chains were read from a single sample in a study of blood T cells in healthy people across ages. TCRdb itself ran the 5' RACE reads through MiXCR, one entry per CDR3 protein. The table shows about 1,800,000 distinct CDR3 sequences, with 28% occurring only once. Sequencing was done on a sample of blood. These receptors were obtained from a woman aged 30 to 39 in good health. Each CDR3 is given with its conserved first and last residue. A D gene is named only where the DNA matches it firmly.

CDR3	D	V	J
CSVTETGDYEQFF	TRBD1	TRBV20-1	TRBJ2-1
CASSRAGIGRGVNTEAFF	NA	TRBV2	TRBJ1-1
CATLPGLAGGPDEQYF	TRBD2	TRBV15	TRBJ2-7
CSARRRGNEQYF	TRBD1	TRBV20-1	TRBJ2-7
CASSPSRGSETQFF	NA	TRBV28	TRBJ2-1
CSAEAAPGGSNEQFF	NA	TRBV20-1	TRBJ2-1
CASSFRKSTNEKLFF	NA	TRBV5-8	TRBJ1-4
CASQPGQGYGYTF	TRBD1	TRBV12-3/TRBV12-4	TRBJ1-2
CASKGVIPYEQYF	NA	TRBV28	TRBJ2-7
CASSQGLAGFDEQFF	TRBD2	TRBV4-1	TRBJ2-1
CASSLGLTQYEQYF	NA	TRBV5-5	TRBJ2-7
CSARDYTLNTEAFF	NA	TRBV20-1	TRBJ1-1
CASSLTQLARETQYF	TRBD2	TRBV5-1	TRBJ2-5
CASNGGAWNEQFF	TRBD2	TRBV7-9	TRBJ2-1
CASSEDRIGAFF	NA	TRBV2	TRBJ1-1
CSASDNISYEQYF	NA	TRBV20-1	TRBJ2-7
CASSLARGSIYEQYF	NA	TRBV27	TRBJ2-7
CASSFTGGNGYTF	NA	TRBV27	TRBJ1-2
CSVGAGVGGSNTEAFF	NA	TRBV29-1	TRBJ1-1
CASGSDLAGGSYNEQFF	TRBD2	TRBV12-5	TRBJ2-1
CSARVSGNAYEQYF	NA	TRBV20-1	TRBJ2-7
CASSQWDSGGNQPQHF	TRBD1	TRBV4-1	TRBJ1-5
CASSLAEYEGGQGFEREWHEQFF	TRBD2	TRBV7-7	TRBJ2-1
CASSFGLADTQYF	NA	TRBV7-2	TRBJ2-3
CAGSPGGNMGQKLFF	NA	TRBV7-9	TRBJ1-4
CASTGTGPWKQYF	TRBD1	TRBV6-2/TRBV6-3	TRBJ2-7
CASSDLSGTADTQYF	NA	TRBV19	TRBJ2-3
CASSLGSAGGGGTQYF	TRBD2	TRBV7-8	TRBJ2-5
CASSSGTSINTQYF	NA	TRBV11-2	TRBJ2-3
CASSHLASENEQFF	NA	TRBV3-1	TRBJ2-1